This entry lists 22 T cell receptor beta chains sequenced from one sample in a study of blood T cell repertoires in COVID-19 (dated by TCRdb to 2020 to 2021). Receptor amplification or capture employed the immunoSEQ multiplex PCR assay. Here the immuneACCESS table is served through TCRdb, limited to in-frame sequences with V and J called. Missing clones are a known gap in these copies; in checked studies unresolved V genes cover under half, and the rest lacks a known reason. The sample table lists a few hundred thousand clones, about 85% of them with a count of one. The ten most abundant clones make up around 2.5% of the sample. The sequenced sample was PBMCs or T cells enriched from blood (not recorded which). The receptors were sampled from a woman in her 50s who had recovered from COVID-19.

The chain is built from TRBV5-5 and TRBJ1-4; D is unresolved. The V gene's germline CDR1 is SGHKS and CDR2 YYEKEE (reference sequence). The CDR3 is made up of 15 amino acids. Trimming cost V 3 bases and J 5 bases, with 14 bases left between them. Written as DNA, the CDR3 is TGTGCCAGCAGCTGGAGGTCCTTCGGGAATGAAAAACTGTTTTTT. Translating it yields CASSWRSFGNEKLFF.

The chain employs TRBV28 and TRBJ2-2; D is possibly TRBD1 (5 bases). CDR1 MDHEN and CDR2 SYDVKM come from the germline V gene. The CDR3 is 14 amino acids. Trimming stripped 6 bases from V and 3 bases from J, with 11 bases between. DNA of the CDR3: TGTGCCAGCAGGGCTCTGACAGACACCGGGGAGCTGTTTTTT. This codes for CASRALTDTGELFF.

This rearrangement joins TRBV19 to TRBJ1-1, with TRBD1 as a possible D gene (5 bases). Germline V CDR1 and CDR2: LNHDA, SQIVND (reference sequence). Trimming stripped 5 bases from V and 1 base from J, with 14 bases between. This CDR3 is built from 15 residues. This CDR3 is CASSSPGHPNTEAFF. The CDR3 DNA is TGTGCCAGTAGTTCCCCCGGACACCCGAACACTGAAGCTTTCTTT.

This clone was picked up many times. The chain employs TRBV12-3 or TRBV12-4 and TRBJ1-1, with D unclear. Trimming removed 3 bases at V and 2 bases at J, with 7 bases between. This CDR3 has 13 amino acids. The CDR3 sequence: CASSLEVNTEAFF. CDR3 sequence (DNA): TGTGCCAGCAGTTTGGAGGTAAACACTGAAGCTTTCTTT.

The J gene is TRBJ2-1, the V gene TRBV30; 10 bases fit TRBD2. Germline V gene sequence: CDR1 GTSNPN, CDR2 SVGIG (reference sequence). The length of the CDR3 is 18 residues. V shed 3 bases, J shed 3 bases, and the junction held 14 bases outside the gene matches. The CDR3 DNA reads as TGTGCCTGGAGATCTACCGGACTAGCGGCAGAGATCTACAATGAGCAGTTCTTC. It codes for CAWRSTGLAAEIYNEQFF.

This clone was seen a handful of times. CDR3 in amino acids: CASSLDTRRITQYF. As DNA, the CDR3 is TGCGCCAGCAGCTTGGACACTAGGAGGATTACGCAGTATTTT. The J gene is TRBJ2-3, the V gene TRBV5-1, with TRBD2 as a possible D gene (5 bases). The CDR3 has 14 residues. The V gene lost 0 bases and the J gene lost 8 bases, with 13 bases spanning the gap. Looked up from germline, CDR1 is SGHRS and CDR2 is YFSETQ.

The gene calls are TRBV5-5 and TRBJ1-1, with 7 nucleotides matching TRBD1. The CDR3 has 16 residues. The ends lost 2 bases at V and 4 bases at J; junction bases unmatched: 11. Germline lookup yields CDR1 SGHKS and CDR2 YYEKEE (reference sequence). This CDR3 is CASSFRQGGTVTEAFF. The CDR3 DNA reads TGTGCCAGCAGCTTCCGACAGGGAGGAACGGTCACTGAAGCTTTCTTT.

This chain links TRBV2 with TRBJ1-1; D is unresolved. This CDR3 has 11 residues. Looked up from germline, CDR1 is SNHLY and CDR2 is FYNNEI. Trimming stripped 3 bases from V and 8 bases from J, with 7 bases between. CDR3 region: CASSDPGEAFF. The CDR3, as DNA: TGTGCCAGCAGTGATCCGGGGGAAGCTTTCTTT.

This CDR3 reads CASSQDRDHNEQFF. The CDR3, as DNA: TGTGCCAGTAGTCAGGACAGGGACCACAATGAGCAGTTCTTC. The rearrangement joins TRBV19 to TRBJ2-1, with TRBD1 identical over 8 bases. The V and J ends lost 5 bases and 5 bases, in that order; junction bases with no gene match: 5. Looked up from germline, CDR1 is LNHDA and CDR2 is SQIVND (reference sequence). This CDR3 is 14 amino acids long.

The V call is TRBV4-3, the J call TRBJ2-5, with D possibly matching TRBD2 (6 bases). V was trimmed by 0 bases and J by 1 base, leaving 12 bases between them. CDR3 length: 16 amino acids. In germline, CDR1 is LGHNA, CDR2 YSLEER. Here the CDR3 reads CASSQDVTGGQETQYF. The DNA of the CDR3 is TGCGCCAGCAGCCAAGATGTTACCGGGGGCCAAGAGACCCAGTACTTC.

The V and J genes are TRBV11-2 and TRBJ1-4; perhaps TRBD1 as D (6 bases). This CDR3 has 16 residues. V lost 5 bases, J lost 6 bases, and 19 bases lay in between. Germline V gene lookup returns CDR1 SGHAT and CDR2 FQNNGV. The CDR3 spells CASSPKYRDNDEKLFF. CDR3 nucleotide sequence: TGTGCCAGCAGCCCGAAGTACAGGGATAACGATGAAAAACTGTTTTTT.

The chain uses TRBV25-1 and TRBJ2-2; TRBD1 matches at 8 bases. Germline assignment: CDR1 MGHDK and CDR2 SYGVNS. This CDR3 is 15 amino acids long. Unmatched junction bases numbered 6, after V lost 5 bases and J lost 4 bases. This chain's CDR3 is CASSSRTGRTGELFF. The CDR3 region has the DNA TGTGCCAGCAGTTCCCGGACAGGGCGCACCGGGGAGCTGTTTTTT.

V gene TRBV12-3 or TRBV12-4 combines with J gene TRBJ1-2, with D possibly being TRBD1 (6 bases). V lost 1 base and J lost 8, with 11 bases in between. The CDR3 is made up of 13 amino acids. CDR3 coding DNA: TGTGCCAGCAGTTTAGTCGTGGGGGCGGGCTACACCTTC. Its translation: CASSLVVGAGYTF.

The V call is TRBV28, the J call TRBJ2-3; TRBD2 is a possible D gene (5 bases). Germline CDR1 and CDR2: MDHEN and SYDVKM. The CDR3 has 15 residues. Deletions cut 6 bases from V and 6 bases from J, with 19 bases between. The CDR3 bases are TGTGCCAGCAGGCTCGGGGTGCGGGCCACTGATACGCAGTATTTT. Translating it yields CASRLGVRATDTQYF.

The V gene is TRBV6-4, the J gene TRBJ1-5; the match to TRBD1 covers 10 bases. After removal of 7 bases from V and 4 bases from J, the junction contained 7 bases not matched to a gene. CDR3 length: 15 residues. Germline CDR1 reads MRHNA; CDR2 reads SNTAGT. CDR3: CASILGQGGNQPQHF. CDR3 sequence (DNA): TGTGCCAGCATTCTCGGACAGGGGGGGAATCAGCCCCAGCATTTT.

The chain joins TRBV7-8 to TRBJ1-5, with 7 nucleotides matching TRBD1. V lost 5 bases, J lost 3 bases, and 7 bases stayed unmatched. The CDR3 covers 15 residues. In germline, CDR1 is SGHVS, CDR2 FQNEAQ. The CDR3 region has the DNA TGTGCCAGCAGCGCGGTACAGGGGATCAATCAGCCCCAGCATTTT. Its protein is CASSAVQGINQPQHF.

The gene calls are TRBV19 and TRBJ1-5; D is unclear. CDR3 length: 17 residues. V was clipped by 3 bases and J by 0 bases, with 15 bases between them. Germline V gene sequence: CDR1 LNHDA, CDR2 SQIVND (reference sequence). The CDR3 nucleotides read TGTGCCAGTAGTATCCGAGGCCAAATTTATAGCAATCAGCCCCAGCATTTT. Translating it yields CASSIRGQIYSNQPQHF.

The chain recombines TRBV14 with TRBJ2-1, with 8 bases aligning to TRBD1. Germline CDR1 and CDR2: SGHDN and FVKESK. The CDR3 consists of 15 residues. J lost 2 bases, V lost 4 bases, and 4 bases had no gene match. CDR3 nucleotides: TGTGCCAGCAGCCCGCGGACAGGGACCTACAATGAGCAGTTCTTC. Translation gives CASSPRTGTYNEQFF. Using reference TRBV14 and TRBJ2-1 for the parts outside the CDR3, the full variable domain is EAGVTQFPSHSVIEKGQTVTLRCDPISGHDNLYWYRRVMGKEIKFLLHFVKESKQDESGMPNNRFLAERTGGTYSTLKVQPAELEDSGVYFCASSPRTGTYNEQFFGPGTRLTVL.

The chain combines TRBV7-6 with TRBJ2-2; tentative D call: TRBD1 (6 bases). The ends were cut back, 0 bases at V and 5 bases at J, with 16 bases in the middle. This CDR3 has 17 amino acids. Germline V gene data show CDR1 as SGHVS and CDR2 as FNYEAQ. CDR3 region: CASSLAAQGNSTGELFF. CDR3 DNA sequence: TGTGCCAGCAGCTTAGCTGCACAGGGCAATTCTACCGGGGAGCTGTTTTTT.

V and J are TRBV5-5 and TRBJ2-5; D perhaps matches TRBD1 (6 bases). The CDR3 length is 15 residues. Germline loops: CDR1 SGHKS, CDR2 YYEKEE (reference sequence). The germline V and J ends were trimmed by 4 bases and 2 bases, with 15 bases remaining between them. In nucleotides, the CDR3 is TGTGCCAGCAGCACGGACGACAGGACACAAGAGACCCAGTACTTC. Translated, it gives CASSTDDRTQETQYF.

This clone came up once. V and J are TRBV2 and TRBJ2-7; TRBD2 agrees at 11 bases. Germline CDR1 and CDR2: SNHLY and FYNNEI. With V trimmed by 4 bases and J by 2 bases, 10 bases remained unmatched. CDR3 length: 17 amino acids. This chain's CDR3 is CASSVPLAGGHTYEQYF. The CDR3 nucleotides are TGTGCCAGCAGTGTCCCCCTAGCGGGGGGACATACCTACGAGCAGTACTTC.

The V and J genes are TRBV19 and TRBJ2-7, with 8 bases matching TRBD2. The trim removed 6 bases at V and 1 base at J, leaving 5 bases unmatched. The germline gives CDR1 LNHDA, CDR2 SQIVND (reference sequence). The CDR3 length is 14 residues. CDR3 amino acids: CASSLAGGSYEQYF. CDR3 in DNA: TGTGCCAGTAGCTTGGCGGGAGGTTCCTACGAGCAGTACTTC.